This entry is about one T cell receptor (beta chain). Germline trimming cut 4 bases from V and 1 base from J; bases unmatched to any gene: 2. The CDR3 has 14 residues. Germline CDR1 and CDR2: SGHNT and YYREEE (reference sequence). This entry belongs to a study of blood T cell repertoires in COVID-19. Study-level information: In each case, the material was cDNA or gDNA derived from T cells, B-cell-depleted T cells, or PBMCs.

The data were produced by immunoSEQ multiplex PCR, yet TCRdb's version contains in-frame clones alone and is incomplete. The repertoire holds roughly 91,000 clones, with about four fifths as singletons. The sequence derives from a woman older than 75 with acute or convalescent COVID-19. The chain couples TRBV5-4 to TRBJ2-1; 7 positions match TRBD2. Sample: peripheral blood. The CDR3 nucleotides are TGTGCCAGCAGCCCGGGGGGTTCCTACAATGAGCAGTTCTTC. Translated, it gives CASSPGGSYNEQFF.